A selection of T cell receptor beta chains follows, all from one sample in a study of T cell responses to AZD1222 COVID-19 vaccine. Profiling relied on immunoSEQ multiplex PCR, and the TCRdb table lists in-frame clones only, not all of them. The table has some 200,000 clones, over 85% seen once. Sequences were derived from peripheral blood, sampled 28 days after the second AZD1222 dose. The receptors were sampled from an adult who received the AZD1222 COVID-19 vaccine. The CDR3 runs from the conserved cysteine through the conserved F or W. A D gene is named only where the DNA matches it firmly.

TRBJ2-1	-	TRBV14	TGTGCCAGCGGGCAAGGGAATGAGCAGTTCTTC	CASGQGNEQFF
TRBJ1-4	-	TRBV5-1	TGCGCCAGCACAAAAAAACTGTTTTTT	CASTKKLFF
TRBJ2-7	-	TRBV10-2	TGCGCCAGCAGTGAGCGGGCAGTTTACGAGCAGTACTTC	CASSERAVYEQYF
TRBJ2-7	TRBD1	TRBV5-4	TGTGCCAGCAGCATGACAGGGGATTTCGAGCAGTACTTC	CASSMTGDFEQYF
TRBJ1-2	TRBD1	TRBV27	TGTGCCAGCAGTTTAGGACAGGGGGGTGTCTATGGCTACACCTTC	CASSLGQGGVYGYTF
TRBJ1-6	-	TRBV5-1	TGCGCCAGCAGCTTAGGAGGACAGCGGGCTAGCTCACCCCTCCACTTT	CASSLGGQRASSPLHF
TRBJ1-5	TRBD1	TRBV6-5	TGTGCCAGCGCGGGGACAGGGGATCAGCCCCAGCATTTT	CASAGTGDQPQHF
TRBJ1-2	-	TRBV6-5	TGTGCCAGCAGATCCGGGACGTCATATGGCTACACCTTC	CASRSGTSYGYTF
TRBJ2-5	TRBD2	TRBV3-1/TRBV3-2	TGTGCCAGCAGCCAAGTTAGCGGGGGCCGCCAAGAGACCCAGTACTTC	CASSQVSGGRQETQYF
TRBJ2-1	TRBD1	TRBV7-2	TGTGCCAGCAGCTTTTACAGGGGATTCCACAATGAGCAGTTCTTC	CASSFYRGFHNEQFF
TRBJ2-1	TRBD2	TRBV7-8	TGTGCCAGCAGCTTAGGGAATTTGGGACGGGGGGGCGTTGAGCAGTTCTTC	CASSLGNLGRGGVEQFF
TRBJ1-5	-	TRBV7-8	TGTGCCAGCAGCCCCGGCTCCGCTGCGGGGCCCAATCAGCCCCAGCATTTT	CASSPGSAAGPNQPQHF
TRBJ1-1	-	TRBV27	TGTGCCAGCAGAGCAAGGGGGATGAACACTGAAGCTTTCTTT	CASRARGMNTEAFF
TRBJ2-7	-	TRBV5-4	TGTGCCAGCAGCTTGGCCCGGCGAGGGAGGGACATAGGGAACTACGAGCAGTACTTC	CASSLARRGRDIGNYEQYF
TRBJ1-5	TRBD1	TRBV28	TGTGCCAGCAGTTCCGGACAGGGACCCTTGAGGCAGCCCCAGCATTTT	CASSSGQGPLRQPQHF
TRBJ1-3	-	TRBV5-1	TGCGCCAGCAGCGCCCGGCCGGCAGGGGCGTACACCATATATTTT	CASSARPAGAYTIYF
TRBJ1-2	-	TRBV7-9	TGTGCCAGCAGGGTGGTGGCGGAGGCGGAGGGCTACACCTTC	CASRVVAEAEGYTF
TRBJ2-3	TRBD2	TRBV19	TGTGCCAGTAGTCCGCCCAGCGGGGGTGGGAAAGATACGCAGTATTTT	CASSPPSGGGKDTQYF
TRBJ1-4	-	TRBV7-8	TGTGCCAGCAGCGTACAGGGTCATCCTAATGAAAAACTGTTTTTT	CASSVQGHPNEKLFF
TRBJ2-1	TRBD1	TRBV6-5	TGTGCCAGCGTGAGACAGGGTGGGAATGAGCAGTTCTTC	CASVRQGGNEQFF